These 32 T cell receptor beta chains were sequenced from one sample in a study of cytomegalovirus exposure and HLA in healthy donors (dated by TCRdb to about 2017). The library relied on the immunoSEQ multiplex PCR assay. For the multiplex PCR, a mixture combining 60 forward primers for TCR Vbeta segments and 13 reverse primers for TCR Jbeta segments was used. The immuneACCESS repertoire file appears here via TCRdb, limited to in-frame rearrangements. These files lack a portion of the clones; in checked studies, under half of the deficit traces to unresolved V genes, and the cause of the others is not known. Present in this sample are around 140,000 clones, 75% to 90% of which were seen just once. The ten largest clones add up to about 1.5% of the sample. The sequenced sample was PBMCs. These receptors were collected from a man in his forties in good health and CMV-seronegative.

This clone appeared a single time. The chain is built from TRBV6-5 and TRBJ1-1; maybe TRBD1 (6 bases). This CDR3 has 11 amino acids. Germline-derived CDR1 and CDR2 are MNHEY and SVGAGI. The V end was cut by 6 bases, the J end by 8 bases, with 10 bases between. The CDR3 loop is CASSKDREAFF. CDR3 bases: TGTGCCAGCAGCAAGGACAGAGAAGCTTTCTTT.

In its sample, this clone was seen a few times. The chain recombines TRBV28 with TRBJ1-2, with 9 bases lining up with TRBD1. Germline V CDR1 and CDR2: MDHEN, SYDVKM. The CDR3 runs 13 residues. Trimming took 10 bases from V and 7 from J; bases not matched to a gene: 10. The CDR3 sequence is CATCPGQGIGYTF. DNA of the CDR3: TGTGCCACCTGCCCGGGACAGGGTATTGGCTACACCTTC.

This chain uses TRBV30 with TRBJ2-1; TRBD2 agrees at 12 bases. The germline gives CDR1 GTSNPN, CDR2 SVGIG (reference sequence). CDR3 length: 15 amino acids. With 1 base clipped from V and 4 bases from J, the junction kept 2 bases outside the gene matches. This CDR3 reads CAWSETSGGYNEQFF. CDR3 nucleotide sequence: TGTGCCTGGAGTGAGACTAGCGGGGGATACAATGAGCAGTTCTTC. Filled out from reference TRBV30 and TRBJ2-1, the complete variable domain reads SQTIHQWPATLVQPVGSPLSLECTVEGTSNPNLYWYRQAAGRGLQLLFYSVGIGQISSEVPQNLSASRPQDRQFILSSKKLLLSDSGFYLCAWSETSGGYNEQFFGPGTRLTVL.

The sample holds one count of this clone. The rearrangement uses TRBV19 and TRBJ2-3, with 7 bases aligning to TRBD1. This CDR3 has 14 amino acids. V lost 6 bases to trimming and J lost 0 bases; unmatched junction nucleotides: 3. Germline CDR1 reads LNHDA; CDR2 reads SQIVND (reference sequence). This chain's CDR3 is CASRQGLSTDTQYF. Written as DNA, the CDR3 is TGTGCCAGTAGACAGGGGCTAAGCACAGATACGCAGTATTTT.

This sequence joins TRBV7-3 and TRBJ2-1, with 9 bases aligning to TRBD1. The CDR3 runs 15 residues. Germline CDR1 and CDR2: SGHTA and FQGTGA. J was trimmed by 6 bases and V by 5 bases; bases with no gene match: 8. The CDR3 spells CASSASGTGFNEQFF. The CDR3 DNA reads as TGTGCCAGCAGCGCCTCCGGGACAGGGTTCAATGAGCAGTTCTTC.

The gene calls are TRBV2 and TRBJ1-1; D not certain. CDR3 length equals 13 residues. Germline V gene data show CDR1 as SNHLY and CDR2 as FYNNEI. The V end was cut by 5 bases, the J end by 0 bases, with 7 bases between. The DNA of the CDR3 is TGTGCCAGCAGTTCACACCTGAACACTGAAGCTTTCTTT. This codes for CASSSHLNTEAFF.

The chain is built from TRBV10-1 and TRBJ2-3, with D possibly being TRBD2 (5 bases). Trimming took 6 bases from V and 3 from J, leaving 13 bases between them. Germline CDR1 WNHNN, CDR2 SYGVQD (reference sequence). The CDR3 is 14 amino acids. The CDR3: CASRQKLGTDTQYF. The CDR3 DNA follows: TGCGCCAGCAGGCAGAAACTAGGGACAGATACGCAGTATTTT.

This chain joins TRBV4-1 and TRBJ2-1; tentatively, D is TRBD1 (6 bases). From germline, CDR1 is MGHRA and CDR2 YSYEKL. The V end lost 2 bases, the J end lost 7 bases, and 9 bases lay between the germline ends. The CDR3 sequence is 13 residues long. The CDR3 spells CASSQWGTNEQFF. The CDR3 DNA sequence: TGCGCCAGCAGCCAATGGGGGACAAATGAGCAGTTCTTC.

The chain links TRBV5-5 to TRBJ2-1, with D perhaps TRBD2 (6 bases). Germline CDR1 is SGHKS and CDR2 is YYEKEE (reference sequence). CDR3 length: 17 amino acids. The V end was cut by 4 bases, the J end by 4 bases, with 21 bases between. The CDR3 here is CASSNRGYGVGYNEQFF. The DNA for the CDR3 is TGTGCCAGCAGCAATCGGGGGTACGGGGTCGGTTACAATGAGCAGTTCTTC.

V is TRBV5-4 and J is TRBJ1-4; the match to TRBD1 covers 9 bases. The CDR3 is 15 residues long. Per germline, CDR1 SGHNT and CDR2 YYREEE (reference sequence). V was pared by 5 bases and J by 7 bases, with 9 bases of the junction left unmatched. The CDR3 DNA is TGTGCCAGCAGATTCGGGACAGGGATGGGTGAAAAACTGTTTTTT. Translating gives CASRFGTGMGEKLFF.

The gene calls are TRBV5-5 and TRBJ1-6, with 8 positions matching TRBD1. J gave up 9 bases and V 2 bases, and 7 bases lay outside the gene matches. The CDR3 runs 15 residues. From germline, CDR1 is SGHKS and CDR2 YYEKEE (reference sequence). The DNA of the CDR3 is TGTGCCAGCAGCTTAGCCTCAGGGGGCGGTTCACCCCTCCACTTT. Its protein product is CASSLASGGGSPLHF.

V and J are TRBV10-3 and TRBJ2-1; D perhaps matches TRBD2 (5 bases). With 3 bases removed from V and 0 bases from J, the gap between germline ends came to 12 bases. The CDR3 length is 16 residues. The germline V gene has CDR1 ENHRY and CDR2 SYGVKD. CDR3: CAISDPGLDSYNEQFF. The CDR3 DNA sequence: TGTGCCATCAGTGATCCCGGACTTGACTCCTACAATGAGCAGTTCTTC.

V and J are TRBV7-9 and TRBJ2-7; 11 bases fit TRBD1. The V segment lost 1 base and the J segment 6 bases; nucleotides outside the gene matches: 5. Looked up from germline, CDR1 is SEHNR and CDR2 is FQNEAQ (reference sequence). CDR3 length: 15 residues. The CDR3 bases are TGTGCCAGCAGCTTAGGGGGACAGGGGGGGATCGAGCAGTACTTC. Amino acid sequence: CASSLGGQGGIEQYF.

This clone turned up a few times. The rearrangement uses TRBV9 and TRBJ1-2; 7 nucleotides line up with TRBD1. The CDR3 has 16 residues. CDR1 and CDR2 (germline): SGDLS, YYNGEE. V lost 0 bases to trimming and J lost 6 bases; unmatched junction nucleotides: 11. CDR3 loop: CASSVVTVPTGNGYTF. The CDR3 bases are TGTGCCAGCAGCGTAGTAACGGTTCCGACAGGGAATGGCTACACCTTC.

This chain connects TRBV5-1 to TRBJ2-5; a weak D match, TRBD2 (6 bases). The CDR3 is 14 residues long. V was cut by 3 bases and J by 7 bases, with 16 bases left in between. Per the germline V gene, CDR1 is SGHRS and CDR2 is YFSETQ. CDR3 in DNA: TGCGCCAGCAGCTCGAGTAGCGGCCAGCGGACCCAGTACTTC. Encoded protein: CASSSSSGQRTQYF.

This clone was observed a single time. The rearrangement links TRBV2 to TRBJ1-5; perhaps TRBD1 as D (5 bases). V was cut by 7 bases and J by 8 bases, with 12 bases left in between. The CDR3 is 12 residues long. Germline CDR1 SNHLY, CDR2 FYNNEI. The CDR3 spells CASNQGLEPQHF. DNA of the CDR3: TGTGCCAGCAACCAGGGACTTGAGCCCCAGCATTTT.

A note on this clone: A read error may account for a junction end that differs from germline. The J gene is TRBJ2-2, the V gene TRBV7-7; D unclear. The CDR3 runs 16 residues. CDR1 SSHAT and CDR2 FNYEAQ come from the germline V gene (reference sequence). In DNA form, the CDR3 reads TGTGCTAGCAGCTCCCGGCCGCGGCCGAACACCGGGGAGCTGTTTTTT. This gives the protein CASSSRPRPNTGELFF.

The rearrangement uses TRBV9 and TRBJ2-1, with D possibly matching TRBD2 (5 bases). Trimming cost V 0 bases and J 2 bases, with 9 bases left between them. The CDR3 extends over 15 amino acids. In germline, CDR1 is SGDLS, CDR2 YYNGEE. CDR3: CASSVGREAYNEQFF. In DNA form, the CDR3 reads TGTGCCAGCAGCGTAGGCCGGGAAGCCTACAATGAGCAGTTCTTC.

The chain couples TRBV10-3 to TRBJ1-2; a weak D match, TRBD1 (6 bases). This CDR3 is 14 amino acids long. From germline, CDR1 is ENHRY and CDR2 SYGVKD. Trimming pared 3 bases from V and 4 bases from J, leaving 12 bases between. The CDR3 is CAISDKGESYGYTF. The CDR3, as DNA: TGTGCCATCAGTGACAAGGGGGAGTCCTATGGCTACACCTTC.

This rearrangement joins TRBV7-2 to TRBJ2-2, with D tentatively TRBD1 (5 bases). CDR1 SGHTA and CDR2 FQGNSA come from the germline V gene. This CDR3 is 14 amino acids long. Trimming shortened V by 2 bases and J by 5 bases, and 9 bases separated the two germline ends. CDR3 in DNA: TGTGCCAGCAGCTTATGGGGCAATACCGGGGAGCTGTTTTTT. It is translated as CASSLWGNTGELFF.

The chain recombines TRBV4-1 with TRBJ1-1; D is unresolved. V was clipped by 1 base and J by 1 base, with 7 bases between them. The germline V gene encodes CDR1 MGHRA and CDR2 YSYEKL. The CDR3 consists of 14 residues. The CDR3 DNA is TGCGCCAGCAGCCAAGTAGAGCAGAACACTGAAGCTTTCTTT. Encoded protein: CASSQVEQNTEAFF.

The chain recombines TRBV29-1 with TRBJ1-1, with D maybe TRBD1 (6 bases). Germline V gene lookup returns CDR1 SQVTM and CDR2 ANQGSEA. V was clipped by 6 bases and J by 1 base, with 12 bases between them. CDR3 size: 13 residues. Here the CDR3 DNA reads TGCAGCGTCATTGACAGGCCGAACACTGAAGCTTTCTTT. This gives the protein CSVIDRPNTEAFF.

The gene calls are TRBV10-1 and TRBJ1-1, with D unresolved. V was shortened by 7 bases and J by 11 bases, with 14 bases between the two germline ends. The CDR3 has 11 amino acids. The germline CDR1 and CDR2 sequences are WNHNN and SYGVQD (reference sequence). DNA of the CDR3: TGCGCCAGCACACGACCCCCGGGGGCTTTCTTT. Amino acids: CASTRPPGAFF.

The V gene is TRBV7-9, the J gene TRBJ1-1, with TRBD1 identical over 8 bases. There are 15 residues in the CDR3. CDR1 and CDR2 (germline): SEHNR, FQNEAQ (reference sequence). The ends lost 6 bases at V and 2 bases at J; junction bases unmatched: 8. The CDR3 DNA reads as TGTGCCAGCAGGCCAAACAGGGGGGTAAACACTGAAGCTTTCTTT. Translated, it gives CASRPNRGVNTEAFF.

This clone was seen a handful of times. CDR3 coding DNA: TGTGCCAGTAGAACCCAGACTAGCACCAATGAGCAGTTCTTC. This translates into CASRTQTSTNEQFF. The chain combines TRBV19 with TRBJ2-1; 7 bases are shared with TRBD2. The CDR3 runs to 14 residues. V shed 6 bases and J 6 bases; nucleotides not matched to a gene: 8. The germline gives CDR1 LNHDA, CDR2 SQIVND (reference sequence).

This rearrangement joins TRBV12-5 to TRBJ2-5; D is uncertain. The CDR3 loop spans 12 amino acids. Per the germline V gene, CDR1 is LGHNT and CDR2 is FRNRAP. V shed 3 bases and J shed 3 bases, with 5 bases lying between them. Here the CDR3 reads CASGFGEETQYF. DNA for the CDR3: TGTGCTAGTGGTTTCGGTGAAGAGACCCAGTACTTC.

The V gene is TRBV7-9, the J gene TRBJ2-3; 14 bases align to TRBD2. The CDR3 is 15 amino acids. CDR1 and CDR2 (germline): SEHNR, FQNEAQ (reference sequence). V gave up 5 bases and J gave up 4 bases; unmatched junction bases: 2. CDR3 amino acids: CASSPTSGRADTQYF. The CDR3 coding sequence is TGTGCCAGCAGCCCGACTAGCGGGAGGGCAGATACGCAGTATTTT.

This clone was counted a single time. A read error may account for a junction end that differs from germline. This chain links TRBV7-7 with TRBJ2-1; possibly TRBD2 for D (6 bases). Germline V lookup: CDR1 SSHAT, CDR2 FNYEAQ (reference sequence). The CDR3 consists of 15 residues. Here the CDR3 DNA reads TGTGCTAGCAGCCGCCTAGCGCAAGGGGTCAATGAGCAGTTCTTC. Protein: CASSRLAQGVNEQFF.

The V call is TRBV7-3, the J call TRBJ2-3; D call uncertain. In germline, CDR1 is SGHTA, CDR2 FQGTGA. The V end lost 2 bases, the J end lost 5 bases, and 11 bases lay between the germline ends. The CDR3 spans 14 residues. This chain's CDR3 is CASSLEAFVDTQYF. The CDR3 coding sequence is TGTGCCAGCAGCTTAGAGGCCTTTGTAGATACGCAGTATTTT. Using reference TRBV7-3 and TRBJ2-3 for the parts outside the CDR3, the full variable domain is GAGVSQTPSNKVTEKGKYVELRCDPISGHTALYWYRQSLGQGPEFLIYFQGTGAADDSGLPNDRFFAVRPEGSVSTLKIQRTERGDSAVYLCASSLEAFVDTQYFGPGTRLTVL.

This clone appeared a single time. This sequence joins TRBV11-2 and TRBJ2-2, with D possibly TRBD2 on 6 matching bases. V lost 0 bases and J lost 6, with 8 bases in between. There are 14 residues in the CDR3. The germline gives CDR1 SGHAT, CDR2 FQNNGV. The CDR3 region is CASSLDGGAGELFF. The CDR3 DNA reads as TGTGCCAGCAGCTTAGACGGAGGGGCCGGGGAGCTGTTTTTT.

The chain is built from TRBV30 and TRBJ2-7, with 8 bases lining up with TRBD1. CDR3 length: 15 amino acids. The V gene end was trimmed by 3 bases and the J gene end by 6 bases; junction bases not matched to a gene: 13. CDR1 is GTSNPN, CDR2 SVGIG, per germline (reference sequence). Written as DNA, the CDR3 is TGTGCCTGGAGGGAAACCGGGACAGGTCCCACCGAGCAGTACTTC. Amino acid sequence: CAWRETGTGPTEQYF.

The chain carries TRBV7-8 and TRBJ2-5; TRBD2 matches 10 bases. Germline trimming cut 2 bases from V and 5 bases from J; bases unmatched to any gene: 8. The V gene's germline CDR1 is SGHVS and CDR2 FQNEAQ. CDR3 length equals 16 residues. CDR3 bases: TGTGCCAGCAGCTTACACCCTAGCGGGGGTGGTGAGACCCAGTACTTC. Residues: CASSLHPSGGGETQYF. The whole variable domain, remainder taken from reference TRBV7-8 and TRBJ2-5, is GAGVSQSPRYKVAKRGQDVALRCDPISGHVSLFWYQQALGQGPEFLTYFQNEAQLDKSGLPSDRFFAERPEGSVSTLKIQRTQQEDSAVYLCASSLHPSGGGETQYFGPGTRLLVL.